This paragraph reports one T cell receptor beta chain. This clone has a handful of counts. Its antigen is still unknown. No base quality values were provided; no much bigger clone lies one nucleotide off. CDR1 and CDR2 were assigned from the germline V gene (reference sequence) as MNHEY and SMNVEV. Germline trimming: 8 bases from V, 6 bases from J; junction bases outside gene matches: 10. Its CDR3 holds 14 amino acids, cysteine through phenylalanine. The read is trimmed to its CDR3 DNA, 42 bases read in frame from base 1. Each donor gave one peripheral blood draw, averaging roughly 120 mL, which was collected into heparinised tubes. A BD FACSAria II was used to sort naive, central memory, regulatory and stem cell-like memory CD4+ T cells with a panel that included CD45RO, CCR7, CD25, CD127, CD95 and CD27. All sorted populations exceeded 95% purity. Right away, PBMCs were isolated by Lymphoprep density gradient centrifugation and were stained directly, with no culture step. Samples were stained and sorted in pairs, with one healthy donor and one patient per experiment, so that batch effects were minimized.

The record originates from a study of beta chain features in type 1 diabetes (dated by TCRdb to the late 2010s). About the investigation overall: Patients and healthy donors did not differ in mean age, gender distribution, total cell number or subset yield. Across all samples, approximately 98,000,000 sorted cells were examined, and cell number per subset correlated strongly with RNA yield. In the study, TCRB repertoires of sorted circulating CD4+ T cell subsets from recently diagnosed type 1 diabetes patients were compared with those of matched healthy donors. Regulatory and stem cell-like memory subsets were isolated from only 8 patients and 8 healthy donors, whereas naive and central memory subsets came from all 30 or so donors.

The entire isolated RNA was reverse transcribed using the High Capacity cDNA Reverse Transcription Kit, and thus expressed TCRB transcripts were sequenced. Naive, central memory and regulatory T cell samples underwent deep immunoSEQ sequencing, averaging roughly 3.5 million total reads per sample. Sorted cells were lysed in RLT buffer and RNA was extracted with DNase-treated RNeasy Micro or Mini kits, depending on cell number. Each cell subset was processed separately to prevent cross-contamination, with patient and healthy donor samples processed together. Using the immunoSEQ multiplex PCR, TCRB sequences were amplified from cDNA into 87-bp fragments spanning the CDR3 region. The amplicons were sequenced using the Illumina HiSeq platform. The authors' pipeline ran thus. PCR bias was computationally corrected using synthetic template baselines, reads within Hamming distance 2 were collapsed, and singletons that could not be merged were discarded. Reads were aligned against IMGT so that V, D and J genes, CDR3 length and insertions or deletions at six rearrangement sites could be assigned. Within each subset, clonotype counts were normalized to sorted cell number, after which true diversity and Gini coefficients were computed with the tcR R package. The overlap coefficient, calculated on TCRB nucleotide sequences, was used to measure repertoire sharing. Out-of-frame TCRB sequences from naive cells were analyzed to stand in for the pre-selection repertoire. The immuneACCESS repertoire file appears here via TCRdb, limited to in-frame rearrangements. These files lack a portion of the clones; in checked studies, under half of the deficit traces to unresolved V genes, and the cause of the others is not known. V and J calls and clone size are as listed in that table; D and trimming were resolved from the DNA. Counted in this sample were 200,000 to 300,000 clones; under 70% of them appeared once. Together, the top ten hold around 0.05% of the sample.

General study outcomes and caveats: Sequencing cDNA rather than genomic DNA could over-represent highly expressing activated cells, although activation and CD3 levels did not differ between groups. Patients with type 1 diabetes made fewer insertions and deleted more nucleotides at VDJ recombination sites, implying thymic rearrangement abnormalities. The naive, central memory and regulatory TCRB repertoires appeared to resemble one another more closely among patients than among healthy donors. Shorter templates might have been favored by PCR, but patient and control samples were amplified and corrected together, so both groups would have been affected equally by any skew. HLA sub-analyses involved small numbers of individuals, so any influence of HLA type on TCRB rearrangement remained unresolved. Type 1 diabetes patients showed a moderate but significant shortening of TCRB CDR3 length in all four CD4+ subsets.

Sequencing input: naive CD4+ T cells from blood. Per the publication, the cell subset or site label means: true naive CD4+ T cells. The receptor was derived from a man between 25 and 39 years old in good health. The receptor chain draws on TRBV27 and TRBJ1-1; 9 central bases correspond to TRBD1. The sequence in DNA is TGTGCCAGCGCTAGGGACAGGGTATCTTCTGAAGCTTTCTTT. The resulting protein is CASARDRVSSEAFF.